This passage covers 3 T cell receptor beta chains from one sample sequenced in a study of cytomegalovirus exposure and HLA in healthy donors. Both 60 Vbeta primers and 13 Jbeta primers went into the PCR. Using immunoSEQ multiplex PCR, the repertoire was profiled, and TCRdb retains in-frame clones only, with some absent. The sample includes roughly 230,000 clones, about 88% of them seen just once. Sequencing was performed on PBMCs. The receptors were gathered from a girl aged 2-10 years in good health and CMV-seronegative.

This clone was observed a handful of times. This rearrangement joins TRBV6-4 to TRBJ2-1, with 8 bases matching TRBD2. This CDR3 is 14 amino acids long. V lost 5 bases, J lost 9 bases, and 9 bases stayed unmatched. CDR1 and CDR2 from the germline V gene are MRHNA and SNTAGT. CDR3 in amino acids: CASSPSGRMGEQFF. The CDR3 nucleotides are TGTGCCAGCAGTCCAAGCGGGAGAATGGGTGAGCAGTTCTTC.

The chain has TRBV5-1 and TRBJ1-1; D may be TRBD1 (6 bases). The CDR3 contains 16 residues. Trimming took 4 bases from V and 5 from J, leaving 21 bases between them. Germline V gene lookup returns CDR1 SGHRS and CDR2 YFSETQ. The CDR3 nucleotides are TGCGCCAGCAGCGGATATGCCCGAGGGGGTGAGACTGAAGCTTTCTTT. Translating it yields CASSGYARGGETEAFF.

The rearrangement uses TRBV2 and TRBJ1-5, with TRBD1 as a possible D gene (5 bases). Germline loops: CDR1 SNHLY, CDR2 FYNNEI. Trimming left V 4 bases short and J 0 bases short, with 10 bases between. The length of the CDR3 is 15 residues. The CDR3 reads CASSGTPYSNQPQHF. The DNA for the CDR3 is TGTGCCAGCAGTGGGACACCTTATAGCAATCAGCCCCAGCATTTT.